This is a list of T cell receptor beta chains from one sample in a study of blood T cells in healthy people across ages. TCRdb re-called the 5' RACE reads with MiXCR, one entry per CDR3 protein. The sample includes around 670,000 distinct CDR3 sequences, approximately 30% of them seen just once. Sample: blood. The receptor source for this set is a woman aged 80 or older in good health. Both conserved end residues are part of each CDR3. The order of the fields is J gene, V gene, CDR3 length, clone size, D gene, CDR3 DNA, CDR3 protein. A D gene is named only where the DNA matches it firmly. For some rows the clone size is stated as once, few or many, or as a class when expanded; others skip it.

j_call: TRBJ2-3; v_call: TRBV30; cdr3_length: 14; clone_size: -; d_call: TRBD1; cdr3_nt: TGTGCCCGGAGTTGGACAGGCTCCACAGATACGCAGTATTTT; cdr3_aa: CARSWTGSTDTQYF
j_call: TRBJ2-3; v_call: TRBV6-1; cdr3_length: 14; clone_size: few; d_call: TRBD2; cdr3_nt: TGTGCCAGCAGTAGCGGGGGGGACACAGATACGCAGTATTTT; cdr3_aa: CASSSGGDTDTQYF
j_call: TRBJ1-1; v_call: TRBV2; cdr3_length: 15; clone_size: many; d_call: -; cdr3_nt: TGTGCCAGCAGTGAAGGAGGCTCCCTTGGCACTGAAGCTTTCTTT; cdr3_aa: CASSEGGSLGTEAFF
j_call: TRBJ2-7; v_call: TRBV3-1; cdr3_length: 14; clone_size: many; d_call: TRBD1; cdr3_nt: TGTGCCAGCAGCCAAGGGACAGGGTTTGGGGAGCAGTACTTC; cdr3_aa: CASSQGTGFGEQYF
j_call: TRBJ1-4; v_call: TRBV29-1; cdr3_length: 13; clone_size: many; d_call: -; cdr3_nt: TGCAGCGTTGATAAGGGGTCGGGTGAAAAACTGTTTTTT; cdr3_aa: CSVDKGSGEKLFF
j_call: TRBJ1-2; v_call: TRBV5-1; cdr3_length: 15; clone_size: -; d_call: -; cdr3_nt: TGCGCCAGCAGCTTGGCGGCAACTGCTAACTATGGCTACACCTTC; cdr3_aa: CASSLAATANYGYTF
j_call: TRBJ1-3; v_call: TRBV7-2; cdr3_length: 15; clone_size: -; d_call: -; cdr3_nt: TGTGCCAGCAGCGATCAAGGGGCGCTTGGAAACACCATATATTTT; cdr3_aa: CASSDQGALGNTIYF
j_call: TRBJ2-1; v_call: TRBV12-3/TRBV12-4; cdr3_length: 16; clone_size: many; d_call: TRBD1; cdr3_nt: TGTGCCAGCAGTTTCTTGGGACAGGGGTTATACAATGAGCAGTTCTTC; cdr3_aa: CASSFLGQGLYNEQFF
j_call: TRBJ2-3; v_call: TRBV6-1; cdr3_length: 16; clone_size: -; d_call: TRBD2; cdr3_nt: TGTGCCAGCATCGACGCGCGGGGGGGCCGCACAGATACGCAGTATTTT; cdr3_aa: CASIDARGGRTDTQYF
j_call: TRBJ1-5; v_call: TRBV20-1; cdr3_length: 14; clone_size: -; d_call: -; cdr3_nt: TGCAGTGCTAGACGGTGGCGCGGCAATCAGCCCCAGCATTTT; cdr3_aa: CSARRWRGNQPQHF